Below, 27 T cell receptor beta chains from the same sample are listed, as sequenced in a study of blood T cell repertoires in COVID-19. Sequencing was performed with immunoSEQ multiplex PCR; in TCRdb, only in-frame clones are kept and a portion is missing. The sample contains 130,000 or so clones, approximately 68% of which appear only once. The sequenced sample was peripheral blood. The receptor set was obtained from a woman between 70 and 85 years old with acute or convalescent COVID-19.

This chain links TRBV13 with TRBJ2-7; 9 bases match TRBD2. Germline V gives CDR1 PRHDT, CDR2 FYEKMQ (reference sequence). This CDR3 is built from 14 residues. J was trimmed by 6 bases and V by 6 bases; bases with no gene match: 9. CDR3 DNA: TGTGCCAGCAGAAAATCAGGGACTAGCTTCGAGCAGTACTTC. This codes for CASRKSGTSFEQYF.

This clone was detected only once. The V and J genes are TRBV10-3 and TRBJ2-3, with 9 bases identical to TRBD2. The V gene end was trimmed by 4 bases and the J gene end by 2 bases; junction bases not matched to a gene: 1. The CDR3 runs 14 residues. Germline V gives CDR1 ENHRY, CDR2 SYGVKD. The CDR3 is CAISGLADTDTQYF. The CDR3 DNA sequence: TGTGCCATCAGTGGACTAGCGGACACAGATACGCAGTATTTT.

The V and J genes are TRBV28 and TRBJ2-6; possibly TRBD1 for D (6 bases). The V gene lost 2 bases and the J gene lost 13 bases, with 6 bases spanning the gap. Looked up from germline, CDR1 is MDHEN and CDR2 is SYDVKM. The CDR3 consists of 11 residues. CDR3 amino acids: CASSLGQVLTF. CDR3 in DNA: TGTGCCAGCAGTTTAGGACAGGTCCTGACTTTC.

The V call is TRBV7-2, the J call TRBJ2-2; 8 bases fit TRBD1. V was pared by 2 bases and J by 0 bases, with 11 bases of the junction left unmatched. Germline loops: CDR1 SGHTA, CDR2 FQGNSA. This CDR3 has 19 amino acids. CDR3 sequence reads: CASSLSFGARGPNTGELFF. Here the CDR3 DNA reads TGTGCCAGCAGCTTAAGTTTTGGGGCCAGGGGGCCGAACACCGGGGAGCTGTTTTTT.

The CDR3 spells CASSEVRTSGGARFF. CDR3 coding DNA: TGTGCCAGCAGTGAAGTCAGGACTAGCGGGGGGGCAAGGTTCTTC. The chain has TRBV2 and TRBJ2-1, with TRBD2 matching 15 bases. V lost 1 base and J lost 15; bases outside the gene matches: 7. The CDR3 contains 15 residues. From germline, CDR1 is SNHLY and CDR2 FYNNEI.

This chain uses TRBV30 with TRBJ1-2, with TRBD1 as a possible D gene (6 bases). Germline loops: CDR1 GTSNPN, CDR2 SVGIG (reference sequence). V was trimmed by 2 bases and J by 4 bases, leaving 20 bases between them. CDR3 length: 16 amino acids. CDR3 amino acids: CAWSLTISTGLYGYTF. CDR3 coding DNA: TGTGCCTGGAGTCTCACTATCTCAACAGGGCTCTATGGCTACACCTTC.

The chain carries TRBV27 and TRBJ1-5; D is uncertain. Germline V gene data show CDR1 as MNHEY and CDR2 as SMNVEV (reference sequence). V gave up 2 bases and J gave up 1 base, with 6 bases separating them. The CDR3 runs 14 residues. This CDR3 reads CASSLRGSNQPQHF. The DNA for the CDR3 is TGTGCCAGCAGTTTAAGAGGGAGCAATCAGCCCCAGCATTTT.

The V call is TRBV6-1, the J call TRBJ2-1; the match to TRBD1 covers 9 bases. V shed 3 bases, J shed 9 bases, and the junction held 9 bases outside the gene matches. CDR3 length: 15 residues. From germline, CDR1 is MNHNS and CDR2 SASEGT. The CDR3 DNA sequence: TGTGCCAGCAGTGAGGGGACAGGGAATCGACCTGAGCAGTTCTTC. Translating gives CASSEGTGNRPEQFF.

The rearrangement links TRBV6-5 to TRBJ1-5, with D perhaps matching TRBD1 (5 bases). There are 11 residues in the CDR3. Germline-derived CDR1 and CDR2 are MNHEY and SVGAGI. The V end was cut by 9 bases, the J end by 5 bases, with 8 bases between. The CDR3 DNA sequence: TGTGCCAGGGGGGGGGATCAGCCCCAGCATTTT. It codes for CARGGDQPQHF.

This clone appeared a single time. This chain connects TRBV5-1 to TRBJ2-3; 11 nucleotides align to TRBD2. Losses at the gene ends were 4 bases for V and 8 bases for J; bases not matched to a gene: 12. Per germline, CDR1 SGHRS and CDR2 YFSETQ. The CDR3 has 16 amino acids. Here the CDR3 reads CASSPGLAELWGTQYF. Here the CDR3 DNA reads TGCGCCAGCAGCCCGGGACTAGCGGAGTTATGGGGTACGCAGTATTTT.

The chain couples TRBV5-4 to TRBJ2-7, with 9 positions matching TRBD1. Germline V lookup: CDR1 SGHNT, CDR2 YYREEE (reference sequence). The V segment lost 3 bases and the J segment 2 bases; nucleotides outside the gene matches: 6. There are 15 residues in the CDR3. The CDR3 DNA sequence: TGTGCCAGCAGCTCACAGGGGGCGCGGGCCTACGAGCAGTACTTC. Translation gives CASSSQGARAYEQYF.

This rearrangement joins TRBV6-5 to TRBJ1-2; tentatively, D is TRBD1 (6 bases). CDR3 length: 14 amino acids. The germline CDR1 and CDR2 sequences are MNHEY and SVGAGI. Trimming removed 0 bases from V and 7 bases from J, with 12 bases in between. The CDR3 here is CASSYSGASGGYTF. In DNA, the CDR3 is TGTGCCAGCAGTTACTCGGGGGCTTCGGGTGGCTACACCTTC.

The chain is built from TRBV6-2 or TRBV6-3 and TRBJ2-2, with D tentatively TRBD2 (5 bases). This CDR3 has 14 residues. The germline V gene has CDR1 MNHEY and CDR2 SVGEGT. Trimming shortened V by 0 bases and J by 13 bases, and 15 bases separated the two germline ends. This CDR3 is CASSYSPRVEGLFF. In nucleotides, the CDR3 is TGTGCCAGCAGTTACTCCCCACGGGTCGAGGGGCTGTTTTTT.

This clone has ten or more counts. The chain links TRBV19 to TRBJ2-1, with 8 bases lining up with TRBD2. V shed 3 bases and J 6 bases; nucleotides not matched to a gene: 7. The CDR3 is 15 residues long. Germline V gives CDR1 LNHDA, CDR2 SQIVND (reference sequence). CDR3 coding DNA: TGTGCCAGTAGTATTCGGGGGGGCCGAGTCAATGAGCAGTTCTTC. Translated: CASSIRGGRVNEQFF.

This clone came up once. CDR3 in amino acids: CASSRLSNSPLHF. The CDR3 nucleotides read TGTGCCAGCAGCCGACTATCTAATTCACCCCTCCACTTT. This rearrangement joins TRBV3-1 (or the pseudogene TRBV3-2) to TRBJ1-6; D unclear. CDR3 length equals 13 residues. The germline CDR1 and CDR2 sequences are LGHDT and YNNKEL (reference sequence). Trimming left V 4 bases short and J 6 bases short, with 7 bases between.

The chain employs TRBV2 and TRBJ2-7, with D possibly matching TRBD2 (5 bases). V was trimmed by 5 bases and J by 5 bases, leaving 16 bases between them. CDR1 is SNHLY, CDR2 FYNNEI, per germline. CDR3 length: 14 amino acids. CDR3 in amino acids: CASSTGRGLHEQYF. The DNA for the CDR3 is TGTGCCAGCAGTACCGGACGAGGGTTGCACGAGCAGTACTTC.

The chain combines TRBV9 with TRBJ2-5, with 13 bases that match TRBD2. Germline lookup yields CDR1 SGDLS and CDR2 YYNGEE. V gave up 4 bases and J gave up 4 bases; unmatched junction bases: 4. There are 15 residues in the CDR3. Written as DNA, the CDR3 is TGTGCCAGCAGCACCCGACTAGCGGGGGGAGAGACCCAGTACTTC. Protein sequence: CASSTRLAGGETQYF.

This clone was detected only a few times. The chain has TRBV11-2 and TRBJ1-2, with D possibly TRBD1 on 5 matching bases. V lost 5 bases and J 7 bases, leaving 14 bases between the germline ends. Per the germline V gene, CDR1 is SGHAT and CDR2 is FQNNGV. This CDR3 is built from 13 residues. CDR3: CASSLSDTSGYTF. The CDR3 nucleotides read TGTGCCAGCAGCCTCTCGGACACCTCTGGCTACACCTTC.

In this sample, this clone turned up a few times. The chain is built from TRBV12-3 or TRBV12-4 and TRBJ1-2; D is undetermined. With 3 bases removed from V and 3 bases from J, the gap between germline ends came to 8 bases. The CDR3 runs 13 residues. CDR3 sequence (DNA): TGTGCCAGCAGTTTGCGCGGAGACTATGGCTACACCTTC. As protein: CASSLRGDYGYTF.

The chain couples TRBV5-6 to TRBJ2-7; 11 nucleotides match TRBD1. The J segment lost 3 bases and the V segment lost 1 base, leaving 6 bases of the junction unmatched. The CDR3 runs 16 residues. Germline CDR1 reads SGHDT; CDR2 reads YYEEEE. CDR3 sequence: CASSLPGQGAGYEQYF. The CDR3 DNA reads TGTGCCAGCAGCTTGCCCGGACAGGGGGCTGGCTACGAGCAGTACTTC.

This clone was counted a few times. The chain combines TRBV5-1 with TRBJ1-3; D is undetermined. The germline V gene encodes CDR1 SGHRS and CDR2 YFSETQ. The CDR3 is 17 amino acids. V gave up 0 bases and J gave up 0 bases, with 13 bases separating them. The CDR3 is CASSLGPNRSSGNTIYF. CDR3 coding DNA: TGCGCCAGCAGCTTGGGTCCTAACAGATCCTCTGGAAACACCATATATTTT.

The chain employs TRBV5-6 and TRBJ2-3; 7 positions match TRBD2. The CDR3 extends over 16 amino acids. J was trimmed by 1 base and V by 4 bases; bases with no gene match: 9. Germline loops: CDR1 SGHDT, CDR2 YYEEEE. The CDR3 DNA is TGTGCCAGCAGCCCAATGAGCGGGGACGGCACAGATACGCAGTATTTT. Translated: CASSPMSGDGTDTQYF. Drawing the rest from reference TRBV5-6 and TRBJ2-3, the complete variable domain is DAGVTQSPTHLIKTRGQQVTLRCSPKSGHDTVSWYQQALGQGPQFIFQYYEEEERQRGNFPDRFSGHQFPNYSSELNVNALLLGDSALYLCASSPMSGDGTDTQYFGPGTRLTVL.

The chain employs TRBV4-2 and TRBJ1-1, with D unclear. Germline V lookup: CDR1 LGHNA, CDR2 YNFKEQ. The CDR3 spans 15 residues. V dropped 1 base and J dropped 0 bases, with 9 bases sitting between them. CDR3 loop: CASSQGAPMNTEAFF. In nucleotides, the CDR3 is TGTGCCAGCAGCCAAGGAGCGCCGATGAACACTGAAGCTTTCTTT.

The chain uses TRBV5-1 and TRBJ1-4; 11 bases line up with TRBD1. V gave up 4 bases and J gave up 7 bases; unmatched junction bases: 3. CDR1 is SGHRS, CDR2 YFSETQ, per germline. The CDR3 is 14 residues long. For the CDR3, the DNA is TGCGCCAGCAGCGGGACAGGGGGTCGTGAAAAACTGTTTTTT. This encodes CASSGTGGREKLFF. Complete variable domain (other parts from reference TRBV5-1 and TRBJ1-4): KAGVTQTPRYLIKTRGQQVTLSCSPISGHRSVSWYQQTPGQGLQFLFEYFSETQRNKGNFPGRFSGRQFSNSRSEMNVSTLELGDSALYLCASSGTGGREKLFFGSGTQLSVL.

This chain uses TRBV19 with TRBJ2-7; D may be TRBD1 (5 bases). The ends were cut back, 5 bases at V and 0 bases at J, with 11 bases in the middle. The CDR3 extends over 14 amino acids. Per the germline V gene, CDR1 is LNHDA and CDR2 is SQIVND (reference sequence). CDR3 loop: CASSPRTLSYEQYF. The CDR3 nucleotides are TGTGCCAGTAGTCCCCGGACACTCTCCTACGAGCAGTACTTC. Filled out from reference TRBV19 and TRBJ2-7, the complete variable domain reads DGGITQSPKYLFRKEGQNVTLSCEQNLNHDAMYWYRQDPGQGLRLIYYSQIVNDFQKGDIAEGYSVSREKKESFPLTVTSAQKNPTAFYLCASSPRTLSYEQYFGPGTRLTVT.

The chain uses TRBV7-2 and TRBJ2-1; TRBD2 is a possible D gene (6 bases). V was clipped by 3 bases and J by 4 bases, with 13 bases between them. The CDR3 is 15 residues long. Germline CDR1 and CDR2: SGHTA and FQGNSA. The CDR3 region has the DNA TGTGCCAGCAGCTTGGGAGGCGGGAAGTACAATGAGCAGTTCTTC. It encodes CASSLGGGKYNEQFF.

V gene TRBV5-4 combines with J gene TRBJ1-1; D perhaps matches TRBD1 (5 bases). The V end was cut by 4 bases, the J end by 7 bases, with 17 bases between. The germline V gene has CDR1 SGHNT and CDR2 YYREEE (reference sequence). The CDR3 is 14 residues long. The chain's CDR3 is CASSEQVGKNEAFF. CDR3 DNA sequence: TGTGCCAGCAGCGAACAGGTTGGGAAAAATGAAGCTTTCTTT.